The 18 T cell receptor beta chains listed next were all sequenced from one sample in a study of cytomegalovirus exposure and HLA in healthy donors. The PCR had 60 Vbeta and 13 Jbeta primers. Libraries were prepared by immunoSEQ multiplex PCR; TCRdb keeps only in-frame clonotypes and omits some of them. The sample shows approximately 150,000 clones, approximately 73% of them seen only once. Sequenced input: PBMCs. These receptors were obtained from a man aged 30-40 years in good health and CMV-seropositive.

V is TRBV5-4 and J is TRBJ2-7; D might be TRBD1 (6 bases). The CDR3 runs 14 residues. Deletions cut 4 bases from V and 3 bases from J, with 14 bases between. The germline V gene encodes CDR1 SGHNT and CDR2 YYREEE (reference sequence). The CDR3 is CASSKDSGNYEQYF. The CDR3 coding sequence is TGTGCCAGCAGCAAGGACAGCGGAAACTACGAGCAGTACTTC. Full variable domain (remainder filled in from reference TRBV5-4 and TRBJ2-7): ETGVTQSPTHLIKTRGQQVTLRCSSQSGHNTVSWYQQALGQGPQFIFQYYREEENGRGNFPPRFSGLQFPNYSSELNVNALELDDSALYLCASSKDSGNYEQYFGPGTRLTVT.

The V and J genes are TRBV7-8 and TRBJ2-7, with 9 bases lining up with TRBD1. CDR1 is SGHVS, CDR2 FQNEAQ, per germline. The CDR3 runs to 15 residues. The V gene end was trimmed by 6 bases and the J gene end by 1 base; junction bases not matched to a gene: 7. The CDR3 loop reads CASRDPGTGSYEQYF. The DNA for the CDR3 is TGTGCCAGCAGGGACCCCGGGACAGGGTCCTACGAGCAGTACTTC.

This sequence joins TRBV7-3 and TRBJ2-5; 10 nucleotides line up with TRBD1. Per the germline V gene, CDR1 is SGHTA and CDR2 is FQGTGA. This CDR3 has 16 residues. V shed 5 bases and J 4 bases; nucleotides not matched to a gene: 10. CDR3 bases: TGTGCCAGCAGCCAAAATCGACAGGGGGCGGGAGAGACCCAGTACTTC. Encoded protein: CASSQNRQGAGETQYF.

The chain recombines TRBV7-2 with TRBJ1-1, with TRBD1 matching over 8 bases. CDR1 is SGHTA, CDR2 FQGNSA, per germline. Unmatched junction bases numbered 8, after V lost 5 bases and J lost 3 bases. The CDR3 covers 15 residues. The DNA for the CDR3 is TGTGCCAGCAGCCCCACAGGGGGTGTATACACTGAAGCTTTCTTT. Translation gives CASSPTGGVYTEAFF.

The CDR3 sequence is CASSFPTVNNEQFF. DNA of the CDR3: TGTGCCAGCAGCTTCCCGACAGTAAACAATGAGCAGTTCTTC. The rearrangement joins TRBV5-6 to TRBJ2-1; possibly TRBD1 for D (5 bases). Germline CDR1 SGHDT, CDR2 YYEEEE. The CDR3 runs to 14 residues. V was cut by 2 bases and J by 5 bases, with 11 bases left in between. The whole variable domain, remainder taken from reference TRBV5-6 and TRBJ2-1, is DAGVTQSPTHLIKTRGQQVTLRCSPKSGHDTVSWYQQALGQGPQFIFQYYEEEERQRGNFPDRFSGHQFPNYSSELNVNALLLGDSALYLCASSFPTVNNEQFFGPGTRLTVL.

The chain carries TRBV7-8 and TRBJ2-5; 13 bases match TRBD2. Trimming took 4 bases from V and 2 from J; bases not matched to a gene: 4. The CDR3 runs to 16 residues. Germline V lookup: CDR1 SGHVS, CDR2 FQNEAQ. The CDR3 DNA reads TGTGCCAGCAGCTCGGGACTAGCGGGGCTTCAAGAGACCCAGTACTTC. Its translation is CASSSGLAGLQETQYF.

The chain joins TRBV29-1 to TRBJ2-5; D might be TRBD1 (5 bases). The DNA end favors TRBJ2-7, so the J call may be wrong. Germline values: CDR1 SQVTM, CDR2 ANQGSEA. The CDR3 is 12 residues long. The CDR3 spells CSAWTPTYEQYF. In DNA form, the CDR3 reads TGCAGCGCCTGGACACCAACCTACGAGCAGTACTTC.

The chain recombines TRBV10-1 with TRBJ2-1; 8 bases fit TRBD2. Trimming removed 0 bases from V and 8 bases from J; junction bases left unmatched: 9. This CDR3 spans 16 amino acids. CDR1 is WNHNN, CDR2 SYGVQD, per germline (reference sequence). The CDR3 sequence: CASSESFTGGPHEQFF. The CDR3 DNA is TGCGCCAGCAGTGAGTCGTTCACGGGAGGGCCCCATGAGCAGTTCTTC.

The chain combines TRBV7-2 with TRBJ1-1; D is uncertain. Trimming shortened V by 1 base and J by 1 base, and 7 bases separated the two germline ends. CDR1 SGHTA and CDR2 FQGNSA come from the germline V gene. The CDR3 sequence is 14 residues long. CDR3 coding DNA: TGTGCCAGCAGCTTAGTTGGCACGAACACTGAAGCTTTCTTT. As protein: CASSLVGTNTEAFF.

The genes are TRBV11-3 and TRBJ2-1, with D tentatively TRBD1 (6 bases). The V gene's germline CDR1 is SGHNT and CDR2 YENEEA. Trimming pared 6 bases from V and 7 bases from J, leaving 19 bases between. The CDR3 is 15 residues long. The CDR3, as DNA: TGTGCCAGCAGTGCGTGGGGGCGCAGTTGGAATGAGCAGTTCTTC. Its protein product is CASSAWGRSWNEQFF.

The rearrangement links TRBV28 to TRBJ1-1; 10 nucleotides agree with TRBD1. The CDR3 extends over 13 amino acids. Trimming took 6 bases from V and 4 from J; bases not matched to a gene: 2. Germline V gene lookup returns CDR1 MDHEN and CDR2 SYDVKM. Here the CDR3 reads CASRWDRGTEAFF. CDR3 sequence (DNA): TGTGCCAGCAGATGGGACAGGGGCACTGAAGCTTTCTTT.

This clone was counted between two and nine times. The chain carries TRBV13 and TRBJ2-1, with 7 bases aligning to TRBD2. The CDR3 covers 20 residues. The V gene end was trimmed by 0 bases and the J gene end by 9 bases; junction bases not matched to a gene: 23. Germline V gives CDR1 PRHDT, CDR2 FYEKMQ (reference sequence). The CDR3 nucleotides read TGTGCCAGCAGCTTAGGCCTAAGCGGGGTCACCCCACGTAGTCGTGGTGAGCAGTTCTTC. Translation: CASSLGLSGVTPRSRGEQFF.

This clone was observed a handful of times. CDR3 residues: CASSPMEDEQFF. The CDR3 nucleotides are TGTGCCAGCAGCCCGATGGAGGATGAGCAGTTCTTC. The V and J genes are TRBV6-1 and TRBJ2-1; possibly TRBD2 for D (5 bases). V lost 6 bases to trimming and J lost 8 bases, with 11 bases between them. The CDR3 extends over 12 amino acids. The germline V gene encodes CDR1 MNHNS and CDR2 SASEGT.

This clone was counted a few times. The J gene is TRBJ2-7, the V gene TRBV28; 10 nucleotides line up with TRBD1. The length of the CDR3 is 13 residues. V gave up 8 bases and J gave up 7 bases; unmatched junction bases: 8. Germline loops: CDR1 MDHEN, CDR2 SYDVKM. The CDR3: CASRDRGSSEQYF. Written as DNA, the CDR3 is TGTGCCAGCCGGGACAGGGGATCGAGTGAGCAGTACTTC.

V gene TRBV2 combines with J gene TRBJ2-7; 9 bases map to TRBD1. The germline CDR1 and CDR2 sequences are SNHLY and FYNNEI. This CDR3 has 15 amino acids. V was pared by 4 bases and J by 0 bases, with 4 bases of the junction left unmatched. CDR3 DNA sequence: TGTGCCAGCAGTGGGGGGACAGGGAGCTCCTACGAGCAGTACTTC. The encoded protein is CASSGGTGSSYEQYF. Supplemented by reference TRBV2 and TRBJ2-7, the full variable domain reads EPEVTQTPSHQVTQMGQEVILRCVPISNHLYFYWYRQILGQKVEFLVSFYNNEISEKSEIFDDQFSVERPDGSNFTLKIRSTKLEDSAMYFCASSGGTGSSYEQYFGPGTRLTVT.

The rearrangement uses TRBV13 and TRBJ1-2; 7 bases fit TRBD1. Germline assignment: CDR1 PRHDT and CDR2 FYEKMQ (reference sequence). The V and J ends lost 5 bases and 3 bases, in that order; junction bases with no gene match: 12. This CDR3 is 16 amino acids long. DNA for the CDR3: TGTGCCAGCAGCCGACGAGAGGGGGCGTCTTACTATGGCTACACCTTC. Its protein is CASSRREGASYYGYTF.

CDR3 region: CASSRTGEQYF. DNA of the CDR3: TGCGCCAGCAGTCGGACAGGCGAGCAGTACTTC. The rearrangement joins TRBV23-1 to TRBJ2-5, with 7 bases that match TRBD1. The J call may be mistaken, given a closer DNA end match to TRBJ2-7. TRBV23-1 is an open reading frame, and its role is uncertain. This CDR3 is built from 11 residues.

The V call is TRBV11-2, the J call TRBJ2-7, with 7 bases that match TRBD2. The CDR3 runs 13 residues. CDR1 and CDR2 from the germline V gene are SGHAT and FQNNGV. V shed 4 bases, J shed 3 bases, and the junction held 3 bases outside the gene matches. DNA for the CDR3: TGTGCCAGCAGCTCCTGGACTAGCTACGAGCAGTACTTC. It translates to CASSSWTSYEQYF.